This TCR beta chain was captured in a study of cytomegalovirus exposure and HLA in healthy donors. The wider study: A previous analysis identified more than 100 million unique TCR beta sequences derived from around 200 million T cells. Regarding the study as a whole: An observed cluster of highly shared sequence variants was recorded as a likely sequencing artifact. TCR beta sequences numbering roughly 16,000 were associated with HLA alleles at 0.05 false discovery rate in a later analysis.

As to this clone: Its antigen is not known.

The PCR had 60 Vbeta and 13 Jbeta primers. Clones were read by immunoSEQ multiplex PCR, and TCRdb kept only the in-frame ones, dropping some. In all, the sample yields tens of thousands of clones. Healthy bone marrow donors made up the cohort. The receptor's source is a young woman in good health and CMV-seropositive. Sequenced material: PBMCs.

Here the CDR3 reads CASSPIFREGPETQYF. The CDR3 DNA follows: TGCGCCAGCAGCCCCATCTTCCGGGAGGGCCCTGAGACCCAGTACTTC. The J gene is TRBJ2-5, the V gene TRBV4-1; 8 nucleotides agree with TRBD2. This CDR3 region has 16 residues. V lost 4 bases, J lost 5 bases, and 12 bases stayed unmatched. The germline V gene has CDR1 MGHRA and CDR2 YSYEKL.